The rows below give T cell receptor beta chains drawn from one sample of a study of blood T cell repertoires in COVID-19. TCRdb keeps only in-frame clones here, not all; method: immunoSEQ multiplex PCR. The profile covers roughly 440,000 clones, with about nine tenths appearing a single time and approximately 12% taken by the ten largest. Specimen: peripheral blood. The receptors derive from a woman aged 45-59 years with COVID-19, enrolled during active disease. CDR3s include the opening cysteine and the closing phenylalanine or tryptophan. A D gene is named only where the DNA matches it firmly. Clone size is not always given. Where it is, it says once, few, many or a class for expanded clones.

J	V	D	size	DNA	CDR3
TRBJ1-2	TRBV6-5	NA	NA	TGTGCCAGCGGGGCCAAAGGCTACACCTTC	CASGAKGYTF
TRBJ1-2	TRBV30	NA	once	TGTGCCTGGAGTGTACTGGGGGGGTCCGTGAGCTATGGCTACACCTTC	CAWSVLGGSVSYGYTF
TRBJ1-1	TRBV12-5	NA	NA	TGTGCTAGTGGTTCCCCGGACACTGAAGCTTTCTTT	CASGSPDTEAFF
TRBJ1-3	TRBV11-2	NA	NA	TGTGCCAGCAGCCCGCTCGTAGAATCTGGAAACACCATATATTTT	CASSPLVESGNTIYF
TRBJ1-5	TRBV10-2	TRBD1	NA	TGCGCCAGCAGTACCTCAGGGGGTAGCAATCAGCCCCAGCATTTT	CASSTSGGSNQPQHF
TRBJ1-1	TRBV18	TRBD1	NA	TGTGCCAGCTCACGAGAAGCCTACGCGGACAGGGTGTCATCAGACACTGAAGCTTTCTTT	CASSREAYADRVSSDTEAFF
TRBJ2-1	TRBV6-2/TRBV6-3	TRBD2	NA	TGTGCCAGCAGTCAAGCGGGGGACAATGAGCAGTTCTTC	CASSQAGDNEQFF
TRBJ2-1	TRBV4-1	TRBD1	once	TGCGCCAGCAGCCCCCAGGGGGCATCCTACAATGAGCAGTTCTTC	CASSPQGASYNEQFF
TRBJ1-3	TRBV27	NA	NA	TGTGCCAGCAGACCGGGGGGGGCGGGAAACACCATATATTTT	CASRPGGAGNTIYF
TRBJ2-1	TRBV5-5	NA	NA	TGTGCCAGCAGCTTCAATGCGGGGTATGAGCAGTTCTTC	CASSFNAGYEQFF
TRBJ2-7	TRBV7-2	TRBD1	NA	TGTGCCAGCAGCTTACAGACAGGGCCAAGATACGAGCAGTACTTC	CASSLQTGPRYEQYF
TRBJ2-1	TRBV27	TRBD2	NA	TGTGCCAGCAGTTTACGCGGGGGTCCCGGGAATGAGCAGTTCTTC	CASSLRGGPGNEQFF
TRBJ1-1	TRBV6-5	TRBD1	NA	TGTGCCAGCAGTTACGGCCGACAGGGCTTTGGCACTGAAGCTTTCTTT	CASSYGRQGFGTEAFF
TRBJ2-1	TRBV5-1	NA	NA	TGCGCCAGCAGCCCGGACTTAAACAATGAGCAGTTCTTC	CASSPDLNNEQFF
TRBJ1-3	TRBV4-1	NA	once	TGCGCCAGCAGCCACCACACCGCCTCTGGAAACACCATATATTTT	CASSHHTASGNTIYF
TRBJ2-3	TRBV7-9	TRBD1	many	TGTGCCAGCAGAAAGACAGGGGCCCCCGCAGATACGCAGTATTTT	CASRKTGAPADTQYF